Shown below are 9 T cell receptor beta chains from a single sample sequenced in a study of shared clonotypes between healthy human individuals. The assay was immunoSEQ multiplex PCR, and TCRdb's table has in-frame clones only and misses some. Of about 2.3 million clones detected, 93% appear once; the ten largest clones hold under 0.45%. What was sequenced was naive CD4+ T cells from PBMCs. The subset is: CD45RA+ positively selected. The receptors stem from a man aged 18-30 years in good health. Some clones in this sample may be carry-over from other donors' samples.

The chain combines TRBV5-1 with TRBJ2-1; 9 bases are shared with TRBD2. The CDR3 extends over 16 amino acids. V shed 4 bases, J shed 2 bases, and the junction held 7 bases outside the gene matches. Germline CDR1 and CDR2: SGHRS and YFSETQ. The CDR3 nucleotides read TGCGCCAGCAGCCCTAGCGGGGTTGGGGCCTACAATGAGCAGTTCTTC. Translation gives CASSPSGVGAYNEQFF.

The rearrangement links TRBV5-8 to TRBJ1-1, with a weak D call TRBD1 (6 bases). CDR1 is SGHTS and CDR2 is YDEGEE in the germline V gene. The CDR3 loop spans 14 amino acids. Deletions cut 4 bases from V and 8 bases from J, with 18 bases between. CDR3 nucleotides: TGTGCCAGCAGCCTAGGGGGTCGGACGTCGGAAGCTTTCTTT. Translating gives CASSLGGRTSEAFF.

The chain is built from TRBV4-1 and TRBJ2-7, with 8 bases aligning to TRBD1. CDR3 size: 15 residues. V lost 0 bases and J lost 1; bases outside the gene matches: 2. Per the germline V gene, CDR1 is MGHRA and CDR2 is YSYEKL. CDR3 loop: CASSQDNRGSYEQYF. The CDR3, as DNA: TGCGCCAGCAGCCAAGATAACAGGGGGTCCTACGAGCAGTACTTC.

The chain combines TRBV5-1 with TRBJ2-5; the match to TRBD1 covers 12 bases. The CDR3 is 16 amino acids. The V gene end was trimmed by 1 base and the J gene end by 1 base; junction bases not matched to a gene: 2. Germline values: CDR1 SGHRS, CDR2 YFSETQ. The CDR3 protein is CASSLMGQGAQETQYF. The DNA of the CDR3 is TGCGCCAGCAGCTTGATGGGACAGGGGGCCCAAGAGACCCAGTACTTC.

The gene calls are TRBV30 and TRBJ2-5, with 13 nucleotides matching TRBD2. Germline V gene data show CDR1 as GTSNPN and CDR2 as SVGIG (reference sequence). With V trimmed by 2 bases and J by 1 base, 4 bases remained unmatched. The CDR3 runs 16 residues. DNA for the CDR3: TGTGCCTGGAGTAGCGGACTAGCGGGAGTCCAAGAGACCCAGTACTTC. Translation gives CAWSSGLAGVQETQYF.

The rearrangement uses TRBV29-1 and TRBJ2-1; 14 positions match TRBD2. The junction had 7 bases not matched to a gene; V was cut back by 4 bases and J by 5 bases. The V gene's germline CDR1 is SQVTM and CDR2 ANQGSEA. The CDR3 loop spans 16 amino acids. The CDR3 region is CSVGGLTSGRDNEQFF. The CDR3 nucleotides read TGCAGCGTTGGGGGACTGACTAGCGGGAGGGACAATGAGCAGTTCTTC.

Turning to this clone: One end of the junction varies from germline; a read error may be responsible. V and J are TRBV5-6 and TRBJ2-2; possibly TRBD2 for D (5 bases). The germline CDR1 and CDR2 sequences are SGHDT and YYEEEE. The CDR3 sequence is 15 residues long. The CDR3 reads CATSLAGRVTGELFF. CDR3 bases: TGTGCCACCAGCCTAGCCGGGCGGGTCACCGGGGAGCTGTTTTTT.

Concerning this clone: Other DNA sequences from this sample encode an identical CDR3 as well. The CDR3 DNA sequence: TGTGCCAGCAGCCCCAACCGACTGGAGCAGTTCTTC. Protein product: CASSPNRLEQFF. The chain employs TRBV11-2 and TRBJ2-1; D unclear. V lost 5 bases and J lost 10, with 12 bases in between. Germline assignment: CDR1 SGHAT and CDR2 FQNNGV. This CDR3 is built from 12 residues.

Here the CDR3 DNA reads TGTGCCAGCCTTGAGGGGACGAGCTCCTACAATGAGCAGTTCTTC. It specifies CASLEGTSSYNEQFF. The rearrangement joins TRBV7-9 to TRBJ2-1; D is possibly TRBD1 or TRBD2 (5 bases each). The CDR3 runs to 15 residues. V lost 8 bases to trimming and J lost 0 bases, with 14 bases between them. CDR1 is SEHNR, CDR2 FQNEAQ, per germline (reference sequence). The complete variable domain, with remaining parts taken from reference TRBV7-9 and TRBJ2-1, reads DTGVSQNPRHKITKRGQNVTFRCDPISEHNRLYWYRQTLGQGPEFLTYFQNEAQLEKSRLLSDRFSAERPKGSFSTLEIQRTEQGDSAMYLCASLEGTSSYNEQFFGPGTRLTVL.